This entry lists 18 T cell receptor beta chains sequenced from one sample in a study of cytomegalovirus exposure and HLA in healthy donors. PCR used 60 Vbeta primers and 13 Jbeta primers. Assay used: immunoSEQ multiplex PCR; TCRdb lists only in-frame clones, some missing. The repertoire consists of about 150,000 clones, with around 82% occurring once and the leading ten covering about 7.1%. Sequenced: PBMCs. These receptor sequences come from a woman between 50 and 59 years old in good health and CMV-seropositive.

The CDR3 here is CASSLAPPETTNEKLFF. CDR3 sequence (DNA): TGTGCCAGCAGCTTGGCCCCTCCTGAGACAACTAATGAAAAACTGTTTTTT. The V gene is TRBV5-6, the J gene TRBJ1-4; D not certain. From germline, CDR1 is SGHDT and CDR2 YYEEEE. The CDR3 runs to 17 residues. Trimming removed 0 bases from V and 0 bases from J, with 12 bases in between.

The rearrangement uses TRBV28 and TRBJ1-2; TRBD1 matches at 10 bases. This CDR3 is 14 amino acids long. Germline assignment: CDR1 MDHEN and CDR2 SYDVKM. V was pared by 4 bases and J by 5 bases, with 4 bases of the junction left unmatched. CDR3 protein: CASSSPGQGYGYTF. The CDR3 bases are TGTGCCAGCAGTTCACCGGGACAGGGGTATGGCTACACCTTC.

The J gene is TRBJ2-5, the V gene TRBV6-5; 10 nucleotides align to TRBD2. In germline, CDR1 is MNHEY, CDR2 SVGAGI. The CDR3 covers 13 residues. V shed 7 bases and J 4 bases; nucleotides not matched to a gene: 3. The CDR3 sequence: CASKRGGSETQYF. The CDR3 nucleotides are TGTGCCAGCAAGCGGGGGGGGTCAGAGACCCAGTACTTC.

This clone was counted only a few times. The V call is TRBV6-5, the J call TRBJ1-6, with 8 bases fitting TRBD1. J lost 4 bases, V lost 6 bases, and 2 bases had no gene match. Germline assignment: CDR1 MNHEY and CDR2 SVGAGI. This CDR3 comprises 14 residues. The CDR3 sequence is CASRDRGYNSPLHF. The CDR3 DNA is TGTGCCAGCAGAGACAGGGGATATAATTCACCCCTCCACTTT.

The rearrangement uses TRBV7-2 and TRBJ1-2, with D possibly TRBD1 on 6 matching bases. V shed 2 bases and J shed 0 bases, with 10 bases lying between them. Germline V gene lookup returns CDR1 SGHTA and CDR2 FQGNSA. CDR3 length: 15 amino acids. The CDR3 loop is CASSLRQASNYGYTF. The CDR3 DNA reads as TGTGCCAGCAGCTTACGACAGGCTTCTAACTATGGCTACACCTTC.

The chain recombines TRBV6-1 with TRBJ2-2; 7 positions match TRBD1. The CDR3 extends over 14 amino acids. Germline CDR1 MNHNS, CDR2 SASEGT. With V trimmed by 5 bases and J by 6 bases, 6 bases remained unmatched. The CDR3 region is CASSTRQGPGELFF. The CDR3 DNA is TGTGCCAGCAGTACACGACAGGGTCCCGGGGAGCTGTTTTTT.

This clone has a single count. This chain joins TRBV7-2 and TRBJ1-3, with TRBD1 identical over 7 bases. The CDR3 runs 15 residues. Looked up from germline, CDR1 is SGHTA and CDR2 is FQGNSA. V shed 2 bases, J shed 2 bases, and the junction held 3 bases outside the gene matches. In DNA form, the CDR3 reads TGTGCCAGCAGCTTAACCGGGACAGCTGGAAACACCATATATTTT. Its translation is CASSLTGTAGNTIYF.

The CDR3 region has the DNA TGTGCCACTGATGGGAACTCTAGCGGGGATCAGTTCTTC. Translating gives CATDGNSSGDQFF. This sequence joins TRBV15 and TRBJ2-1; 9 nucleotides align to TRBD2. The CDR3 contains 13 residues. V was pared by 9 bases and J by 13 bases, with 13 bases of the junction left unmatched. Germline CDR1 LNHNV, CDR2 YYDKDF (reference sequence).

The chain carries TRBV13 and TRBJ1-4; the D is unclear. The CDR3 is 13 amino acids. V lost 3 bases and J 8 bases, leaving 10 bases between the germline ends. Germline CDR1 and CDR2: PRHDT and FYEKMQ (reference sequence). The CDR3, as DNA: TGTGCCAGCAGCTTGAGAGGCCCCGAAAAACTGTTTTTT. This codes for CASSLRGPEKLFF.

The chain has TRBV18 and TRBJ1-2; possibly TRBD1 for D (5 bases). Germline loops: CDR1 KGHSH, CDR2 LQKENI. V dropped 1 base and J dropped 2 bases, with 11 bases sitting between them. The CDR3 is made up of 15 amino acids. The CDR3 DNA reads as TGTGCCAGCTCACCACAGGTTCAGGGCAACTATGGCTACACCTTC. It encodes CASSPQVQGNYGYTF.

This clone was detected once. The gene calls are TRBV7-3 and TRBJ2-1; 9 bases match TRBD2. Germline V CDR1 and CDR2: SGHTA, FQGTGA. The ends lost 1 base at V and 8 bases at J; junction bases unmatched: 6. This CDR3 spans 15 amino acids. Written as DNA, the CDR3 is TGTGCCAGCAGCTTAAGGGCTAGCGGGGTCTATGAGCAGTTCTTC. Protein sequence: CASSLRASGVYEQFF.

The chain combines TRBV5-1 with TRBJ2-7; 7 bases match TRBD2. V lost 7 bases, J lost 1 base, and 8 bases stayed unmatched. Germline V gives CDR1 SGHRS, CDR2 YFSETQ. The CDR3 has 14 residues. As DNA, the CDR3 is TGCGCCAGCGGAATCAGGGAGGGATCCTACGAGCAGTACTTC. It encodes CASGIREGSYEQYF. The complete variable domain, with remaining parts taken from reference TRBV5-1 and TRBJ2-7, reads KAGVTQTPRYLIKTRGQQVTLSCSPISGHRSVSWYQQTPGQGLQFLFEYFSETQRNKGNFPGRFSGRQFSNSRSEMNVSTLELGDSALYLCASGIREGSYEQYFGPGTRLTVT.

V is TRBV18 and J is TRBJ2-7, with 10 bases matching TRBD1. CDR1 KGHSH and CDR2 LQKENI come from the germline V gene. The V segment lost 2 bases and the J segment 5 bases; nucleotides outside the gene matches: 6. The CDR3 extends over 15 amino acids. CDR3 DNA sequence: TGTGCCAGCTCACCAGGACAGGGGGTCCAGGACGAGCAGTACTTC. Protein: CASSPGQGVQDEQYF.

The V gene is TRBV6-6, the J gene TRBJ2-1; D is unclear. The ends were cut back, 6 bases at V and 4 bases at J, with 10 bases in the middle. The CDR3 is 13 amino acids. The V gene's germline CDR1 is MNHNY and CDR2 SVGAGI (reference sequence). The CDR3 reads CASSADSYNEQFF. Here the CDR3 DNA reads TGTGCCAGCAGCGCTGACTCATACAATGAGCAGTTCTTC.

This chain joins TRBV30 and TRBJ1-5; TRBD1 agrees at 7 bases. CDR1 and CDR2 (germline): GTSNPN, SVGIG (reference sequence). This CDR3 contains 14 residues. V trimming: 4 bases; J trimming: 2 bases; junction bases outside the gene matches: 5. CDR3 nucleotides: TGTGCCTGGACCGACGGACAGGGCAATCAGCCCCAGCATTTT. It is translated as CAWTDGQGNQPQHF.

The sample holds one count of this clone. The chain employs TRBV30 and TRBJ2-6, with a possible D match to TRBD2 (6 bases). The CDR3 spans 18 residues. Germline V gene lookup returns CDR1 GTSNPN and CDR2 SVGIG (reference sequence). V was cut by 2 bases and J by 0 bases, with 17 bases left in between. DNA for the CDR3: TGTGCCTGGAGTAAGGAGGGGCGGGTCCCCTCTGGGGCCAACGTCCTGACTTTC. It translates to CAWSKEGRVPSGANVLTF. Full variable domain (outside the CDR3, taken from reference TRBV30 and TRBJ2-6): SQTIHQWPATLVQPVGSPLSLECTVEGTSNPNLYWYRQAAGRGLQLLFYSVGIGQISSEVPQNLSASRPQDRQFILSSKKLLLSDSGFYLCAWSKEGRVPSGANVLTFGAGSRLTVL.

The chain recombines TRBV7-8 with TRBJ1-4; TRBD1 aligns across 8 bases. Germline-derived CDR1 and CDR2 are SGHVS and FQNEAQ. This CDR3 is built from 14 residues. The J segment lost 8 bases and the V segment lost 5 bases, leaving 7 bases of the junction unmatched. The CDR3 spells CASSPGQGREKLFF. CDR3 DNA sequence: TGTGCCAGCAGCCCTGGACAGGGTAGAGAAAAACTGTTTTTT.

The chain is built from TRBV7-6 and TRBJ2-3, with D perhaps matching TRBD2 (5 bases). Trimming shortened V by 1 base and J by 8 bases, and 10 bases separated the two germline ends. The CDR3 consists of 13 residues. Germline CDR1 and CDR2: SGHVS and FNYEAQ. The CDR3: CASSLGELGTQYF. DNA for the CDR3: TGTGCCAGCAGCTTAGGGGAGCTGGGTACGCAGTATTTT.